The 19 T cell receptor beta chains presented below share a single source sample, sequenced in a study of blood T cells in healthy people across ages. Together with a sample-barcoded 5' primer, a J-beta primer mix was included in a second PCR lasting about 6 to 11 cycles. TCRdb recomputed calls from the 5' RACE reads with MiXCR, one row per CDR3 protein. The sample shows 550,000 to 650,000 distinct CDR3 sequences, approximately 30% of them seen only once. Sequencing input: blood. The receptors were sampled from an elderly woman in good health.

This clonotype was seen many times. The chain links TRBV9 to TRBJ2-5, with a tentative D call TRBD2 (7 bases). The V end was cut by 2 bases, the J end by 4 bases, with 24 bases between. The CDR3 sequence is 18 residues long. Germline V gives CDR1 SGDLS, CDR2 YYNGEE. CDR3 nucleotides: TGTGCCAGCAGCGTGGCCGGCGTGGATAGGGGGGGAAGAGAGACCCAGTACTTC. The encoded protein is CASSVAGVDRGGRETQYF.

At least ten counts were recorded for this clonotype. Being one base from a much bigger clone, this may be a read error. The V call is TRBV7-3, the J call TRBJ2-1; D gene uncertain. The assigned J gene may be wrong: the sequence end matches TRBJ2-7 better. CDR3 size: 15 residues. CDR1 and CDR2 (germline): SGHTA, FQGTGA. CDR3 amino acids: CASSLTPSSYNEQYF. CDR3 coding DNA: TGTGCCAGCAGCTTAACACCCAGCTCCTACAATGAGCAGTACTTC.

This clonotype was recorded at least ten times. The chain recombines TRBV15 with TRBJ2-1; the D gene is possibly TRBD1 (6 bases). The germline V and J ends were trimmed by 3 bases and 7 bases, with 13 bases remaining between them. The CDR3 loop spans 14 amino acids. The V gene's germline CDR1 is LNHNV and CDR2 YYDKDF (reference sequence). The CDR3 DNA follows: TGTGCCACCAGCAGTGTACAGGGTGGAAATGAGCAGTTCTTC. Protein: CATSSVQGGNEQFF.

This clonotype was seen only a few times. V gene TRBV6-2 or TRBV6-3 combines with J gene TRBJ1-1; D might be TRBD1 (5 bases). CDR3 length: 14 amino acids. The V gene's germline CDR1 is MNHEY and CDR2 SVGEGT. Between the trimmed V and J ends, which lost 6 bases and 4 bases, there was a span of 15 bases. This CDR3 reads CASRGGDSSTEAFF. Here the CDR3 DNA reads TGTGCCAGCAGGGGAGGGGATTCGAGCACTGAAGCTTTCTTT.

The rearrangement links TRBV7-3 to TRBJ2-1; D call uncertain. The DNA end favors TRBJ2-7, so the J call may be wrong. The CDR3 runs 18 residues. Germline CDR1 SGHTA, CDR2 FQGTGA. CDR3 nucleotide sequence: TGTGCCAGCAGCTCCCTCCCCGAGGCGCATGGCTCCTACAATGAGCAGTACTTC. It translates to CASSSLPEAHGSYNEQYF.

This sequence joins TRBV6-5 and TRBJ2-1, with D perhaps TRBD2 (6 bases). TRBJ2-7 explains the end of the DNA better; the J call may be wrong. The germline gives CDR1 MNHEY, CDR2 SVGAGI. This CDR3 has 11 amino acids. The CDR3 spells CASKRAGEQYF. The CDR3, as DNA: TGTGCCAGCAAAAGAGCGGGCGAGCAGTACTTC.

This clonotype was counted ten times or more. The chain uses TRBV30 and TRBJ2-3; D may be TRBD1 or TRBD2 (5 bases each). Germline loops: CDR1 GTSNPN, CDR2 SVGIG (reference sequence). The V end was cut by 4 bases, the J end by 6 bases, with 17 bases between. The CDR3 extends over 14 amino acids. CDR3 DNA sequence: TGTGCCTGGACCGCTTTAATGGGGGACGATACGCAGTATTTT. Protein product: CAWTALMGDDTQYF.

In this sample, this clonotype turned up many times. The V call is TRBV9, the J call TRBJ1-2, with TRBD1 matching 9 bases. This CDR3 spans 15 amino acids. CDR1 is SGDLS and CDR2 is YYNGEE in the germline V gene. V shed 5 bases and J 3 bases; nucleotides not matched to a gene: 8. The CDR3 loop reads CASRGGQGTYYGYTF. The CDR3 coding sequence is TGTGCCAGCAGGGGCGGACAGGGGACCTACTATGGCTACACCTTC.

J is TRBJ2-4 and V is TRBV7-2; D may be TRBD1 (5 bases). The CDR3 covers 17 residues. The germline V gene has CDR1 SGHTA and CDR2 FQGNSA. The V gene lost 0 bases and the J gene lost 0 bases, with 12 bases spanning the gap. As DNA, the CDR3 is TGTGCCAGCAGCTTAGCCAGGACACCCTTAGCCAAAAACATTCAGTACTTC. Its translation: CASSLARTPLAKNIQYF.

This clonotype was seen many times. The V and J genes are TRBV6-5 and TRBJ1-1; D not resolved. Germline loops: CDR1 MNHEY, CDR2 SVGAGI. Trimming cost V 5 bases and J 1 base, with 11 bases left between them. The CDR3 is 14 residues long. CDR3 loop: CASSTNAGNTEAFF. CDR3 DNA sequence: TGTGCCAGCAGTACCAACGCGGGGAACACTGAAGCTTTCTTT.

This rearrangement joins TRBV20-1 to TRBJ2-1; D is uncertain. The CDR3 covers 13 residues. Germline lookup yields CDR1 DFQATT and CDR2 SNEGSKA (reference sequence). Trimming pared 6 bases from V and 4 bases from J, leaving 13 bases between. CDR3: CSAPKGGYNEQFF. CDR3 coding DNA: TGCAGTGCACCCAAGGGCGGATACAATGAGCAGTTCTTC.

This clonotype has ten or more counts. The CDR3 nucleotides are TGTGCCAGCAGTGCCCAGGGGGTAGGGTTGGTCAATGAGCAGTTCTTC. It codes for CASSAQGVGLVNEQFF. This chain connects TRBV12-3 or TRBV12-4 to TRBJ2-1; 7 positions match TRBD1. V was clipped by 5 bases and J by 6 bases; unmatched bases: 13. There are 16 residues in the CDR3.

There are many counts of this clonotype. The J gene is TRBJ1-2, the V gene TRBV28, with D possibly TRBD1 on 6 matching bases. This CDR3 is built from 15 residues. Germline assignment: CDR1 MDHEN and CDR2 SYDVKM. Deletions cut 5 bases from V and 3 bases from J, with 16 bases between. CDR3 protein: CASSPQGSTHYGYTF. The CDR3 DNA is TGTGCCAGCAGTCCTCAGGGGTCAACCCACTATGGCTACACCTTC.

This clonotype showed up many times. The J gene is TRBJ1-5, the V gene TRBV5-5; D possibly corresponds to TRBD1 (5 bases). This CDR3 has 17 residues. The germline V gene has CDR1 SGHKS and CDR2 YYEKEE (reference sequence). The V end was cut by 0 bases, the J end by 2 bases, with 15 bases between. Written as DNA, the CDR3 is TGTGCCAGCAGCTTGGGTGTCTCAGGGAGGGGCAATCAGCCCCAGCATTTT. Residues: CASSLGVSGRGNQPQHF.

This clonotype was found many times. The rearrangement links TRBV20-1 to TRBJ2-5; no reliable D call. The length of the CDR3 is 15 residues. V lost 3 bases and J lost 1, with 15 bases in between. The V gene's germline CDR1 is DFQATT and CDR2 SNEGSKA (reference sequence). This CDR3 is CSARQAGPTQETQYF. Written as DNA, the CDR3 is TGCAGTGCTAGGCAGGCTGGTCCCACCCAAGAGACCCAGTACTTC.

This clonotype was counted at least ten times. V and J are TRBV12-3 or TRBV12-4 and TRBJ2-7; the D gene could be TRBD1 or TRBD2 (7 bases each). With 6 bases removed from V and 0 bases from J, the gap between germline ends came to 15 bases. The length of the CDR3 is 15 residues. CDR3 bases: TGTGCCAGCAGCCGGGGGGCAGGGGGCTCCTACGAGCAGTACTTC. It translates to CASSRGAGGSYEQYF.

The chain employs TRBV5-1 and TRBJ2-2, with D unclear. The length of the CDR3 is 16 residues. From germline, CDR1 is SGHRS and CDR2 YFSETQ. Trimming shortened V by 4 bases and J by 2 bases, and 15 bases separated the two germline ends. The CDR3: CASSPSGATNTGELFF. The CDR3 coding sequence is TGCGCCAGCAGCCCCTCGGGCGCAACAAACACCGGGGAGCTGTTTTTT. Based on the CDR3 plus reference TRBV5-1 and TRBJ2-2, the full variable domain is KAGVTQTPRYLIKTRGQQVTLSCSPISGHRSVSWYQQTPGQGLQFLFEYFSETQRNKGNFPGRFSGRQFSNSRSEMNVSTLELGDSALYLCASSPSGATNTGELFFGEGSRLTVL.

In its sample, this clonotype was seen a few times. The CDR3 coding sequence is TGCAGCGTCCCAGACGGCAATGAGCAGTTCTTC. As protein: CSVPDGNEQFF. V gene TRBV29-1 combines with J gene TRBJ2-1; no clear D gene. The CDR3 consists of 11 residues. CDR1 and CDR2 from the germline V gene are SQVTM and ANQGSEA. With 6 bases removed from V and 6 bases from J, the gap between germline ends came to 9 bases.

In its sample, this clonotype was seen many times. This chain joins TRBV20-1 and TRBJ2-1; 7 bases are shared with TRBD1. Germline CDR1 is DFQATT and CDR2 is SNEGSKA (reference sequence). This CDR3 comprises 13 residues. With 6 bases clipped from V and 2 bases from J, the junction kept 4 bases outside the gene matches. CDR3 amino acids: CSARGITYNEQFF. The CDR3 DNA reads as TGCAGTGCCAGGGGGATTACCTACAATGAGCAGTTCTTC.